Here is one T cell receptor (beta chain) with its context. What it binds is unknown. The J segment lost 1 base and the V segment lost 5 bases, leaving 15 bases of the junction unmatched. The CDR3 sequence is 19 residues long. Germline loops: CDR1 SGHTA, CDR2 FQGTGA. These data are taken from a study of graft-versus-host responses after intestinal transplantation. Study-wide findings and caveats: GvH clones appeared in recipient marrow, some first in ileum or blood.

Libraries were prepared by immunoSEQ multiplex PCR; TCRdb keeps only in-frame clonotypes and omits some of them. The table records 80,000 or so clones, around 92% of them present only once. Sequencing was performed on PBMCs, taken 98 days after intestinal transplantation. This clonotype originated in a human patient who received an intestinal transplant, so some T cells may come from the graft donor. The chain couples TRBV7-3 to TRBJ2-3, with TRBD2 matching 10 bases. CDR3 in DNA: TGTGCCAGCAGCAAAACCCTCTCTGGGACTAGCGAGGGCACAGATACGCAGTATTTT. Protein product: CASSKTLSGTSEGTDTQYF.